Each of the 27 T cell receptor beta chains below was sequenced from the same sample in a study of T cell responses to AZD1222 COVID-19 vaccine. Repertoires were generated with immunoSEQ multiplex PCR, while TCRdb's copy carries only in-frame clones and drops some. The sample carries about 190,000 clones, roughly 90% recorded once. Sequences were derived from peripheral blood, sampled on day 0 of AZD1222 vaccination. These receptors all stem from an adult in good health.

V is TRBV19 and J is TRBJ2-5, with TRBD1 matching 9 bases. The CDR3 runs 14 residues. Germline V gene lookup returns CDR1 LNHDA and CDR2 SQIVND (reference sequence). Germline trimming cut 9 bases from V and 5 bases from J; bases unmatched to any gene: 10. The chain's CDR3 is CASSPTGGLETQYF. Here the CDR3 DNA reads TGTGCCAGCTCCCCGACAGGGGGTCTGGAGACCCAGTACTTC.

There are a few counts of this clone. This chain joins TRBV5-3 and TRBJ2-7, with TRBD2 matching 8 bases. TRBV5-3 is an open reading frame, and its role is uncertain. The V and J ends lost 2 bases and 7 bases, in that order; junction bases with no gene match: 8. This CDR3 has 14 amino acids. CDR3 region: CARSFLAGRGEQYF. For the CDR3, the DNA is TGTGCCAGAAGCTTCTTAGCGGGGAGGGGGGAGCAGTACTTC.

The rearrangement uses TRBV14 and TRBJ2-5; 8 bases are a match to TRBD2. V lost 0 bases and J lost 5; bases outside the gene matches: 5. CDR1 and CDR2 from the germline V gene are SGHDN and FVKESK. CDR3 length: 15 amino acids. For the CDR3, the DNA is TGTGCCAGCAGCCAAGACAGGTCGGGAGGGGAGACCCAGTACTTC. Its protein product is CASSQDRSGGETQYF.

In its sample, this clone was seen once. The J gene is TRBJ2-2, the V gene TRBV9, with 8 bases lining up with TRBD1. Germline V gene lookup returns CDR1 SGDLS and CDR2 YYNGEE. V was pared by 4 bases and J by 3 bases, with 14 bases of the junction left unmatched. This CDR3 is 18 amino acids long. The CDR3, as DNA: TGTGCCAGCAGCACGACAGGGGAACAACGGAGGGACACCGGGGAGCTGTTTTTT. It is translated as CASSTTGEQRRDTGELFF.

The chain uses TRBV7-2 and TRBJ1-6, with 7 bases fitting TRBD1. Germline lookup yields CDR1 SGHTA and CDR2 FQGNSA. This CDR3 has 17 amino acids. V shed 0 bases, J shed 8 bases, and the junction held 10 bases outside the gene matches. The CDR3 reads CASSLARTGLRDSPLHF. CDR3 DNA: TGTGCCAGCAGCTTAGCGCGGACAGGTCTAAGGGATTCACCCCTCCACTTT.

The V gene is TRBV7-9, the J gene TRBJ2-5, with D unresolved. The CDR3 is 14 amino acids. Germline lookup yields CDR1 SEHNR and CDR2 FQNEAQ (reference sequence). V lost 6 bases and J 4 bases, leaving 15 bases between the germline ends. The DNA for the CDR3 is TGTGCCAGCAGTTACGGTGGTTCGGCAGAGACCCAGTACTTC. It yields the protein CASSYGGSAETQYF.

CDR3 nucleotides: TGTGCCAGCAGTTTAGCAGGGGGCTATGGCTACACCTTC. It codes for CASSLAGGYGYTF. The V call is TRBV12-3 or TRBV12-4, the J call TRBJ1-2; D possibly corresponds to TRBD1 (6 bases). V was cut by 0 bases and J by 4 bases, with 6 bases left in between. The CDR3 covers 13 residues.

This rearrangement joins TRBV5-6 to TRBJ2-7; 9 bases align to TRBD2. From germline, CDR1 is SGHDT and CDR2 YYEEEE. With 2 bases clipped from V and 2 bases from J, the junction kept 5 bases outside the gene matches. The CDR3 spans 15 residues. The CDR3 DNA sequence: TGTGCCAGCAGCTTTCGGCTAGCGGGGCCCTACGAGCAGTACTTC. The encoded protein is CASSFRLAGPYEQYF.

The chain recombines TRBV7-9 with TRBJ2-7, with D possibly being TRBD1 or TRBD2 (6 bases each). Trimming pared 2 bases from V and 4 bases from J, leaving 12 bases between. CDR3 size: 14 residues. Germline V lookup: CDR1 SEHNR, CDR2 FQNEAQ (reference sequence). The chain's CDR3 is CASSLTGAQYEQYF. In nucleotides, the CDR3 is TGTGCCAGCAGCTTAACGGGGGCCCAATACGAGCAGTACTTC.

The rearrangement links TRBV7-3 to TRBJ2-3; perhaps TRBD1 as D (6 bases). Germline V gene data show CDR1 as SGHTA and CDR2 as FQGTGA. V was clipped by 5 bases and J by 3 bases, with 18 bases between them. The CDR3 totals 16 residues. The CDR3 spells CASSPLVGALTDTQYF. CDR3 sequence (DNA): TGTGCCAGCAGCCCCCTCGTGGGGGCCCTGACAGATACGCAGTATTTT.

J is TRBJ2-1 and V is TRBV4-2; 8 bases agree with TRBD2. Germline values: CDR1 LGHNA, CDR2 YNFKEQ. After removal of 3 bases from V and 9 bases from J, the junction contained 13 bases not matched to a gene. The CDR3 length is 16 residues. This CDR3 reads CASSQGLGTAGAEQFF. DNA for the CDR3: TGTGCCAGCAGCCAGGGGTTAGGAACAGCGGGGGCTGAGCAGTTCTTC.

The chain combines TRBV5-4 with TRBJ1-6; D unresolved. V lost 3 bases, J lost 11 bases, and 9 bases lay in between. Germline V gene data show CDR1 as SGHNT and CDR2 as YYREEE (reference sequence). This CDR3 is built from 12 residues. The CDR3 region is CASSSPLAPLHF. Written as DNA, the CDR3 is TGTGCCAGCAGCTCCCCTCTTGCACCCCTCCACTTT.

The J gene is TRBJ1-5, the V gene TRBV28, with D perhaps TRBD1 (5 bases). Trimming cost V 1 base and J 5 bases, with 12 bases left between them. The CDR3 length is 15 residues. Germline V gene sequence: CDR1 MDHEN, CDR2 SYDVKM. The CDR3 DNA reads TGTGCCAGCAGTTTATTTCAGGGTTGGCATCAGCCCCAGCATTTT. Amino acids: CASSLFQGWHQPQHF.

The gene calls are TRBV24-1 and TRBJ2-2, with 10 bases that match TRBD2. The germline V gene has CDR1 KGHDR and CDR2 SFDVKD. The length of the CDR3 is 17 residues. Trimming at V came to 5 bases and at J to 6 bases, leaving 11 bases not matched to a gene. The CDR3 region has the DNA TGTGCCACCAGTGCCGAAGGACTAGCGGATGAATCCGGGGAGCTGTTTTTT. Translating it yields CATSAEGLADESGELFF.

This clone was detected only once. This chain uses TRBV25-1 with TRBJ2-7; unclear D gene. In germline, CDR1 is MGHDK, CDR2 SYGVNS. V was clipped by 6 bases and J by 3 bases, with 15 bases between them. The CDR3 is 14 amino acids. The DNA for the CDR3 is TGTGCCAGCAGCGCACGACAAAACTACTACGAGCAGTACTTC. This translates into CASSARQNYYEQYF.

The V gene is TRBV29-1, the J gene TRBJ1-2, with 7 bases that match TRBD1. The J segment lost 4 bases and the V segment lost 7 bases, leaving 12 bases of the junction unmatched. The CDR3 loop spans 14 amino acids. Germline V gene sequence: CDR1 SQVTM, CDR2 ANQGSEA. The CDR3 loop is CSAARDSLVYGYTF. In nucleotides, the CDR3 is TGCAGCGCTGCCCGGGACAGCCTAGTCTATGGCTACACCTTC. The full variable domain, completed using reference TRBV29-1 and TRBJ1-2, is SAVISQKPSRDICQRGTSLTIQCQVDSQVTMMFWYRQQPGQSLTLIATANQGSEATYESGFVIDKFPISRPNLTFSTLTVSNMSPEDSSIYLCSAARDSLVYGYTFGSGTRLTVV.

The V call is TRBV29-1, the J call TRBJ2-3, with 7 bases aligning to TRBD1. The length of the CDR3 is 12 residues. Germline trimming cut 8 bases from V and 4 bases from J; bases unmatched to any gene: 6. Germline lookup yields CDR1 SQVTM and CDR2 ANQGSEA. CDR3 loop: CSYLQGADTQYF. CDR3 coding DNA: TGCAGCTACCTCCAGGGGGCAGATACGCAGTATTTT.

The rearrangement links TRBV4-2 to TRBJ2-7; tentative D call: TRBD2 (5 bases). Trimming removed 5 bases from V and 5 bases from J, with 16 bases in between. The CDR3 has 14 residues. Germline V gives CDR1 LGHNA, CDR2 YNFKEQ. CDR3 nucleotides: TGTGCCAGCAGCGCCGTCGGGATCGGAGACGAGCAGTACTTC. Its translation is CASSAVGIGDEQYF.

The chain employs TRBV12-5 and TRBJ2-1; TRBD2 agrees at 12 bases. The CDR3 consists of 15 residues. Germline trimming cut 7 bases from V and 4 bases from J; bases unmatched to any gene: 5. From germline, CDR1 is LGHNT and CDR2 FRNRAP. CDR3 sequence reads: CASAPSGGVYNEQFF. CDR3 sequence (DNA): TGTGCTAGTGCCCCTAGCGGGGGGGTTTACAATGAGCAGTTCTTC.

In its sample, this clone was seen a few times. J is TRBJ1-2 and V is TRBV19, with 7 bases matching TRBD1. CDR1 and CDR2 from the germline V gene are LNHDA and SQIVND (reference sequence). The CDR3 contains 15 residues. V lost 7 bases and J lost 8; bases outside the gene matches: 16. The CDR3 loop is CASKWGRQGSGGYTF. DNA of the CDR3: TGTGCCAGTAAATGGGGCCGACAGGGTAGCGGCGGCTACACCTTC.

The V and J genes are TRBV24-1 and TRBJ1-6; TRBD1 matches 9 bases. The germline gives CDR1 KGHDR, CDR2 SFDVKD. This CDR3 region has 21 residues. With 7 bases clipped from V and 4 bases from J, the junction kept 22 bases outside the gene matches. The CDR3 spells CATRSQGARPLSRLYNSPLHF. The CDR3 DNA reads as TGTGCCACCAGGTCACAGGGGGCGCGCCCGTTAAGTAGGCTTTATAATTCACCCCTCCACTTT.

The chain links TRBV18 to TRBJ2-7; 9 positions agree with TRBD2. Trimming cost V 3 bases and J 3 bases; bases outside gene matches: 9. The CDR3 is made up of 16 amino acids. CDR1 is KGHSH, CDR2 LQKENI, per germline. CDR3 in DNA: TGTGCCAGCTCACCCGTGAGTAGCGGGGGAGACTACGAGCAGTACTTC. Translation: CASSPVSSGGDYEQYF.

The CDR3: CASSRGLGAGEYNEQFF. The CDR3 region has the DNA TGCGCCAGCAGCCGGGGTTTGGGGGCGGGGGAGTACAATGAGCAGTTCTTC. The J gene is TRBJ2-1, the V gene TRBV4-1; weak D call: TRBD2 (7 bases). The CDR3 extends over 17 amino acids. Germline CDR1 and CDR2: MGHRA and YSYEKL. Trimming cost V 4 bases and J 4 bases, with 20 bases left between them.

The CDR3 is CASSQGPSPEQYF. The CDR3 DNA is TGCGCCAGCAGCCAGGGACCCTCCCCCGAGCAGTACTTC. The chain joins TRBV4-1 to TRBJ2-7; D may be TRBD1 or TRBD2 (5 bases each). The CDR3 loop spans 13 amino acids. V gave up 3 bases and J gave up 6 bases, with 12 bases separating them. The V gene's germline CDR1 is MGHRA and CDR2 YSYEKL.

This rearrangement joins TRBV28 to TRBJ1-5, with D unclear. Deletions cut 1 base from V and 0 bases from J, with 7 bases between. The germline CDR1 and CDR2 sequences are MDHEN and SYDVKM. The CDR3 spans 15 residues. The CDR3 nucleotides are TGTGCCAGCAGTTTATTGGACCATAGCAATCAGCCCCAGCATTTT. This sequence encodes CASSLLDHSNQPQHF.

This clone was seen more than once but under ten times. The same CDR3 is also encoded by other DNA sequences in this sample. The V gene is TRBV10-1, the J gene TRBJ2-7; D is unresolved. V was clipped by 0 bases and J by 3 bases, with 6 bases between them. Germline CDR1 is WNHNN and CDR2 is SYGVQD (reference sequence). This CDR3 has 13 residues. CDR3 protein: CASSESGSYEQYF. In DNA form, the CDR3 reads TGCGCCAGCAGTGAGTCGGGTAGCTACGAGCAGTACTTC.

The genes are TRBV11-1 and TRBJ2-6, with TRBD1 matching 9 bases. The CDR3 is 16 amino acids. The germline V gene has CDR1 SGHAT and CDR2 FQDESV (reference sequence). V gave up 5 bases and J gave up 2 bases; unmatched junction bases: 4. The DNA of the CDR3 is TGTGCCAGCAGCACTGGGACAGGGCCTGGGGCCAACGTCCTGACTTTC. It codes for CASSTGTGPGANVLTF.